This T cell receptor beta chain was documented in a study of CD8+CD57+ T cells in acquired aplastic anemia. Background on the study: Sorting CD4+ and CD8+ cells gave DNA averaging around 3 ug. Healthy donor sequencing depth: approximately 9.9 million CD4+, roughly 11 million CD8+ reads. General study results and limits: Roughly 31 CD8+ CDR3 sequences were shared between patients and controls.

This clonotype has a single count. Antigen: not known. Trimming removed 3 bases from V and 8 bases from J; junction bases left unmatched: 6. CDR3 size: 14 residues. Per germline, CDR1 WNHNN and CDR2 SYGVQD (reference sequence). Profiling of TCR beta VDJ combinations and CDR3 sequences used genomic DNA as template. TCRdb called the reads again in MiXCR, with one record for every CDR3 protein. Seen here are some 150,000 distinct CDR3 sequences, around two fifths observed once, and the top ten hold less than 8.5%. The specimen was sorted CD4+, CD8+, or CD8+CD57+ T cells (not recorded which) from PBMCs. The V call is TRBV10-1, the J call TRBJ2-2; 7 bases are a match to TRBD1. This clonotype was obtained from a human donor in good health, serving as a control. The CDR3, as DNA: TGCGCCAGCAGTGAAGGCCAGGGGGATGGGGAGCTGTTTTTT. It encodes CASSEGQGDGELFF.